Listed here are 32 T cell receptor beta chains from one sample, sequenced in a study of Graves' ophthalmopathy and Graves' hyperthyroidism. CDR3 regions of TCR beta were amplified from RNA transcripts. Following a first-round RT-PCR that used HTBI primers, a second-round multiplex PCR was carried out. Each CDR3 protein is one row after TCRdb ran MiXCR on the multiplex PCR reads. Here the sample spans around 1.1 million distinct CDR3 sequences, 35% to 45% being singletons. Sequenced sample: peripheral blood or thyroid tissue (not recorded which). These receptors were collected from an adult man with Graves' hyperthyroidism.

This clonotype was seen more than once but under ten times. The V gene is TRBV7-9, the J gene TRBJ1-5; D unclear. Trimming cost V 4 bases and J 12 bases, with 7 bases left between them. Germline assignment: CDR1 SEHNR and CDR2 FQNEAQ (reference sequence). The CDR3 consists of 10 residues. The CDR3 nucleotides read TGTGCCAGCAGCTCCGCTAGCCAGCATTTT. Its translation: CASSSASQHF.

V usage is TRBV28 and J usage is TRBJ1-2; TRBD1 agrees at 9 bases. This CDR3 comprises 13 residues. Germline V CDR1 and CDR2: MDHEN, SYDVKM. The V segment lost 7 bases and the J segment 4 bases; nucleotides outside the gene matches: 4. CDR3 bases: TGTGCCAGCACCGAGGGACAGGGCTATGGCTACACCTTC. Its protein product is CASTEGQGYGYTF.

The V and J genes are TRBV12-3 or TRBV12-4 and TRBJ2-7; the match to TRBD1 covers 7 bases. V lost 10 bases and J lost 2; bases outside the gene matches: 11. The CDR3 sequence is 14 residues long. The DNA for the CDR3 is TGTGCCACGGCAGACAGGGCCCGGGCCTACGAGCAGTACTTC. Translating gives CATADRARAYEQYF.

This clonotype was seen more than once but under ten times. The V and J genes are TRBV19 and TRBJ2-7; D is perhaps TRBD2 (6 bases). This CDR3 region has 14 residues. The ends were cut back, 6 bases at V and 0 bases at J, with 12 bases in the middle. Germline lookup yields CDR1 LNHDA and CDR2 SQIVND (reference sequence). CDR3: CASRRDVRSYEQYF. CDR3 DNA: TGTGCCAGTAGGCGGGACGTCCGCTCCTACGAGCAGTACTTC. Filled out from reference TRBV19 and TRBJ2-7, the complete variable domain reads DGGITQSPKYLFRKEGQNVTLSCEQNLNHDAMYWYRQDPGQGLRLIYYSQIVNDFQKGDIAEGYSVSREKKESFPLTVTSAQKNPTAFYLCASRRDVRSYEQYFGPGTRLTVT.

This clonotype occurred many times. The CDR3 nucleotides read TGTGCCAGCAGCCCAGAGGGAGGGAACTCTGGAAACACCATATATTTT. It is translated as CASSPEGGNSGNTIYF. The rearrangement links TRBV9 to TRBJ1-3; D is unresolved. Germline-derived CDR1 and CDR2 are SGDLS and YYNGEE. The CDR3 length is 16 residues. Trimming removed 4 bases from V and 0 bases from J, with 14 bases in between.

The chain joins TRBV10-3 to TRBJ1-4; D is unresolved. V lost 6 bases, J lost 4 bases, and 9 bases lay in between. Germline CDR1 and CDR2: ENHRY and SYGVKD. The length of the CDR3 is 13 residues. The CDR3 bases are TGTGCCATCAGGGACTCCCATAATGAAAAACTGTTTTTT. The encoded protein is CAIRDSHNEKLFF.

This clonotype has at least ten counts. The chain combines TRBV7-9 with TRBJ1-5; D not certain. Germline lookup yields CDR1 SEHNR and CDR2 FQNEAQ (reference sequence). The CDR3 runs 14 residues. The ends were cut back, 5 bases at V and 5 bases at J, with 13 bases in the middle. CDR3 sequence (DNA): TGTGCCAGCAGCGATCGGGATTTAGATCAGCCCCAGCATTTT. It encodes CASSDRDLDQPQHF.

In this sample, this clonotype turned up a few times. The CDR3 spells CASSSITGAETTNEKLFF. CDR3 coding DNA: TGTGCCAGCAGTTCCATAACAGGGGCCGAAACAACTAATGAAAAACTGTTTTTT. This rearrangement joins TRBV12-3 or TRBV12-4 to TRBJ1-4, with 7 bases that match TRBD1. V shed 4 bases, J shed 0 bases, and the junction held 11 bases outside the gene matches. The CDR3 contains 18 residues.

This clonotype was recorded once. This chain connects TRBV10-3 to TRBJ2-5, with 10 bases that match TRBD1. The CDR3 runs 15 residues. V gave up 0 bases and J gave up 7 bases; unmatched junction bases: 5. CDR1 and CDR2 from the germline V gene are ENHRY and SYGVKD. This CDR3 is CAISESTGGSRTQYF. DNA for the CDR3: TGTGCCATCAGTGAGTCGACAGGGGGCAGCAGGACCCAGTACTTC.

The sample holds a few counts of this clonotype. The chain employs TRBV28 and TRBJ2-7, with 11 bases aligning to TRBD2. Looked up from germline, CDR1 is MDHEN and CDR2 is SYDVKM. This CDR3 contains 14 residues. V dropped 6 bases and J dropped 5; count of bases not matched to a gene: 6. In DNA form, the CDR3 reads TGTGCCAGCAGCTCAACTAGCGGGAGCGACGAGCAGTACTTC. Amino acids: CASSSTSGSDEQYF. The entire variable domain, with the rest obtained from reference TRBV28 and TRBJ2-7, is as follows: DVKVTQSSRYLVKRTGEKVFLECVQDMDHENMFWYRQDPGLGLRLIYFSYDVKMKEKGDIPEGYSVSREKKERFSLILESASTNQTSMYLCASSSTSGSDEQYFGPGTRLTVT.

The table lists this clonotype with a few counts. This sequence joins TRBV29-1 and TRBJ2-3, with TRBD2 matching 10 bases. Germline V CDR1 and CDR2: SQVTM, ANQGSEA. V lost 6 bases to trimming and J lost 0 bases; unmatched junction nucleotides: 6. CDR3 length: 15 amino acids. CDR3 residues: CSVSTSGTSTDTQYF. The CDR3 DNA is TGCAGCGTCTCCACTAGCGGGACTAGCACAGATACGCAGTATTTT.

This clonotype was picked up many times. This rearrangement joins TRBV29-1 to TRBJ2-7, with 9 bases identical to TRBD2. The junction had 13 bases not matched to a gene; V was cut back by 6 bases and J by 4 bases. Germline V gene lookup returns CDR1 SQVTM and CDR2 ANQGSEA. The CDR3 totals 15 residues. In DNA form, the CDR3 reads TGCAGCGTCGTTCCGACTAGCGGAGGATTTTACGAGCAGTACTTC. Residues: CSVVPTSGGFYEQYF.

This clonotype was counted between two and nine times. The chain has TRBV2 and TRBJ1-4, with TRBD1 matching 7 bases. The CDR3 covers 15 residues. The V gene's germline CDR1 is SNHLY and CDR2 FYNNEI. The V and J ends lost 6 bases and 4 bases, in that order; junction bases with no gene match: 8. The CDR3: CASSSEGQYNEKLFF. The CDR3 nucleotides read TGTGCCAGCAGCTCCGAGGGACAGTATAATGAAAAACTGTTTTTT.

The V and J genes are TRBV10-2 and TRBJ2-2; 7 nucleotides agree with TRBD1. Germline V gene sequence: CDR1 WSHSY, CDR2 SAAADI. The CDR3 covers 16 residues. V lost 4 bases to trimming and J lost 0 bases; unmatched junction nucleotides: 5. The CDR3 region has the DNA TGCGCCAGCAGTGGTCCGGGACAGCCGAACACCGGGGAGCTGTTTTTT. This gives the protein CASSGPGQPNTGELFF.

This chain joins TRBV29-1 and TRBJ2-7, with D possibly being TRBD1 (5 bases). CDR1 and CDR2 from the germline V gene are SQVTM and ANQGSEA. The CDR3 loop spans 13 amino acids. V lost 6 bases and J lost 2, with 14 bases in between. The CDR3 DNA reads TGCAGCGTCCTCAGGGTTGATGCCTACGAGCAGTACTTC. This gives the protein CSVLRVDAYEQYF.

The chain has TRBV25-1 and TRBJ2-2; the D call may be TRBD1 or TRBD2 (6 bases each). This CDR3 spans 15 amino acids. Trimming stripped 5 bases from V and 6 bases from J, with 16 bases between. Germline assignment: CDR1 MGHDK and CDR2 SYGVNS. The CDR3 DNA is TGTGCCAGCAGTCCTATAGAGGGGGGTCCCGGGGAGCTGTTTTTT. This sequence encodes CASSPIEGGPGELFF.

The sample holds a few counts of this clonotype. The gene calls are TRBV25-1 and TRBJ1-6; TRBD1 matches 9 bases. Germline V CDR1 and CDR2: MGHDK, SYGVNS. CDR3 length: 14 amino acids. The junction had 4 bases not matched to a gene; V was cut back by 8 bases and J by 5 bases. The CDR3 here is CASANRGHNSPLHF. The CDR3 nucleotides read TGTGCCAGCGCGAACAGGGGGCATAATTCACCCCTCCACTTT.

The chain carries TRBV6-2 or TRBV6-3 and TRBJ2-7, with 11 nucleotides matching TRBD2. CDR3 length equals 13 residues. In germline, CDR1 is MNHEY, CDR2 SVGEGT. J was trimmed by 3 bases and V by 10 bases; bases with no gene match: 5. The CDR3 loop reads CATGLAVGYEQYF. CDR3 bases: TGTGCCACGGGACTAGCGGTCGGCTACGAGCAGTACTTC.

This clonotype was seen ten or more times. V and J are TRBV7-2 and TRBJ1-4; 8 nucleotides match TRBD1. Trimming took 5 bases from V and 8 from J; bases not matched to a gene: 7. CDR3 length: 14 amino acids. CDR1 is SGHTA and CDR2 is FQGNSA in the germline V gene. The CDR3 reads CASSPGQGREKLFF. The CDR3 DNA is TGTGCCAGCAGCCCCGGACAGGGAAGGGAAAAACTGTTTTTT.

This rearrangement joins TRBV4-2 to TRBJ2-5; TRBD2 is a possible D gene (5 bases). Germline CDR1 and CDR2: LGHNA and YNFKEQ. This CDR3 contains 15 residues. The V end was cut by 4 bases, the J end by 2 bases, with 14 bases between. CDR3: CASSPGAETQETQYF. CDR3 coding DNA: TGTGCCAGCAGCCCAGGAGCGGAAACACAAGAGACCCAGTACTTC.

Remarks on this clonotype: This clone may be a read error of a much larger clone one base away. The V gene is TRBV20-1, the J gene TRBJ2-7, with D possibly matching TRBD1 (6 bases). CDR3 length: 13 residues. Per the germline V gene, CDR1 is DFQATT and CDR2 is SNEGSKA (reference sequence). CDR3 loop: CSVRQASVYEQYF. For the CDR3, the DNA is TGCAGTGTTAGACAGGCTTCAGTCTACGAGCAGTACTTC.

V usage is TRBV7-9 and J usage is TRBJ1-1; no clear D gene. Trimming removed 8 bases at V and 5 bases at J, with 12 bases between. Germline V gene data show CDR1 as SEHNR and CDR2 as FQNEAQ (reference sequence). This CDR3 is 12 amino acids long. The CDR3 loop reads CASGHQGTEAFF. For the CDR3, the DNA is TGTGCCAGCGGCCATCAAGGGACTGAAGCTTTCTTT.

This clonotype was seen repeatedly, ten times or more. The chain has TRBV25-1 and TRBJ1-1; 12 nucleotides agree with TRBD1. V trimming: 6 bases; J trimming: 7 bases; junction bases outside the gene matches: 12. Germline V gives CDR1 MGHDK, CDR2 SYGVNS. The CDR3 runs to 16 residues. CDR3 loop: CASSPRDRGLKSEAFF. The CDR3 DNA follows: TGTGCCAGCAGCCCGCGGGACAGGGGGCTTAAGAGTGAAGCTTTCTTT.

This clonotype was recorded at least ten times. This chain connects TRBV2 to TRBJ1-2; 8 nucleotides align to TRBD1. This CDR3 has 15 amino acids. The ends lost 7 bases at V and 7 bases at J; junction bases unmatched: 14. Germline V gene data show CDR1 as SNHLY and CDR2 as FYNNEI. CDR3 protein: CASNPLDRARGGYTF. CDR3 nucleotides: TGTGCCAGCAATCCCTTGGACAGGGCAAGGGGTGGCTACACCTTC.

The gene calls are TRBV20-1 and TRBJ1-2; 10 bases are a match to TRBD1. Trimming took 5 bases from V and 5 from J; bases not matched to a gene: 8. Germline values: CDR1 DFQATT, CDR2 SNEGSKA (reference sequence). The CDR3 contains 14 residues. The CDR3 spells CSAADGTGVYGYTF. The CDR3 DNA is TGCAGTGCTGCGGACGGGACAGGGGTTTATGGCTACACCTTC.

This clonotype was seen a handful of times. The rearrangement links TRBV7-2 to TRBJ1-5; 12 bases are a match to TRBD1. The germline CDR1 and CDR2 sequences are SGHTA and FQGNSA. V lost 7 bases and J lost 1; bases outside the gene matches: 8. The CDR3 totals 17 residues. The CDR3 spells CASTPGQGASSNQPQHF. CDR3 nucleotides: TGTGCCAGCACTCCGGGACAGGGGGCATCAAGCAATCAGCCCCAGCATTTT.

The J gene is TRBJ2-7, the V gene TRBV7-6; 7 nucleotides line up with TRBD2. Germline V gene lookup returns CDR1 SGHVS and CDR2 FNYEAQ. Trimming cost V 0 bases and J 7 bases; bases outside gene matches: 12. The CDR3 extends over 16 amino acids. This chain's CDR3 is CASSLAGKRGLGEQYF. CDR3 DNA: TGTGCCAGCAGCTTAGCGGGAAAGCGGGGTCTTGGGGAGCAGTACTTC.

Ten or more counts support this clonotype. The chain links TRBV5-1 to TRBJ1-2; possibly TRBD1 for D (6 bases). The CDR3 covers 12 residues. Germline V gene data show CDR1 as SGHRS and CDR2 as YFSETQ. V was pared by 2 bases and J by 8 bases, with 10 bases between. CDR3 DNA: TGCGCCAGCAGCTTCAACAGGGAAGGCTACACCTTC. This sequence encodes CASSFNREGYTF.

The CDR3 nucleotides are TGTGCCAGTAGAACCCTGGACAGGGGCAATCAGCCCCAGCATTTT. Protein sequence: CASRTLDRGNQPQHF. The genes are TRBV19 and TRBJ1-5, with 8 bases that match TRBD1. V dropped 6 bases and J dropped 2; count of bases not matched to a gene: 6. This CDR3 has 15 residues. Germline assignment: CDR1 LNHDA and CDR2 SQIVND (reference sequence).

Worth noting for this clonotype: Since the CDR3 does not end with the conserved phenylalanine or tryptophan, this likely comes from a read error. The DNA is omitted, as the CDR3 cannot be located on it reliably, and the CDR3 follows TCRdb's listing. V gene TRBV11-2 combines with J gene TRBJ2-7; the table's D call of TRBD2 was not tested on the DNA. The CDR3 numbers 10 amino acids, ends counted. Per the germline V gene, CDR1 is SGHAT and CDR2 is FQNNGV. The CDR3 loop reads CASSLGWQGK.

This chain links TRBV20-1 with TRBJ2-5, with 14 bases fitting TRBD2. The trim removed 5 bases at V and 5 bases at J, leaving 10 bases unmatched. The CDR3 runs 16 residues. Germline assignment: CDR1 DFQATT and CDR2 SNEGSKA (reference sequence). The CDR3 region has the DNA TGCAGTGCTCACACCGGGACTAGCGGGAGTAAGGAGACCCAGTACTTC. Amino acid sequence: CSAHTGTSGSKETQYF.

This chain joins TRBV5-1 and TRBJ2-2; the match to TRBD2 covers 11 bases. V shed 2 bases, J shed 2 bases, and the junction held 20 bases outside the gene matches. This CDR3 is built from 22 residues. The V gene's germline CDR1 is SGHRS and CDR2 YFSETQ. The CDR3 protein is CASSFSPQNTRLAGTNTGELFF. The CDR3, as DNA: TGCGCCAGCAGCTTCTCCCCGCAGAACACCAGACTAGCGGGAACCAACACCGGGGAGCTGTTTTTT. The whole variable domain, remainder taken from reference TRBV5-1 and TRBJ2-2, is KAGVTQTPRYLIKTRGQQVTLSCSPISGHRSVSWYQQTPGQGLQFLFEYFSETQRNKGNFPGRFSGRQFSNSRSEMNVSTLELGDSALYLCASSFSPQNTRLAGTNTGELFFGEGSRLTVL.